These T cell receptor beta chains were read from a single sample in a study of blood T cells in healthy people across ages. One entry per CDR3 protein results from TCRdb running MiXCR on the 5' RACE reads. The top ten clones hold 3.5% to 4% of a sample with hundreds of thousands of distinct CDR3 sequences, about 21% of them seen once. Material: blood. Source of these receptors: a man in his sixties or seventies in good health. Both conserved end residues are part of each CDR3. A D gene is named only where the DNA matches it firmly. The size field is filled for only some rows; it gives once, few, many or a size class.

abundance	j_gene	d_gene	v_gene	CDR3aa	CDR3nt
-	TRBJ2-1	TRBD2	TRBV20-1	CSASSGLAGDYNEQFF	TGCAGTGCTAGTTCGGGACTAGCGGGGGACTACAATGAGCAGTTCTTC
-	TRBJ1-1	TRBD1	TRBV5-1	CASTPGTGNTEAFF	TGCGCCAGCACGCCCGGGACAGGGAACACTGAAGCTTTCTTT
-	TRBJ2-1	-	TRBV12-3/TRBV12-4	CASSQRTATYNEQFF	TGTGCCAGCAGCCAAAGGACCGCCACCTACAATGAGCAGTTCTTC
-	TRBJ2-5	-	TRBV5-6	CASSATGYLRETQYF	TGTGCCAGCAGCGCTACAGGTTACCTACGGGAGACCCAGTACTTC
many	TRBJ2-5	-	TRBV29-1	CSVVPNKETQYF	TGCAGCGTTGTACCGAATAAAGAGACCCAGTACTTC
-	TRBJ1-4	-	TRBV6-5	CASRPATVSNEKLFF	TGTGCCAGCAGACCTGCGACAGTCTCTAATGAAAAACTGTTTTTT
-	TRBJ2-1	-	TRBV6-4	CAIQGRPRQFF	TGTGCCATCCAGGGACGGCCAAGGCAGTTCTTC
few	TRBJ2-5	-	TRBV20-1	CSASIGYQETQYF	TGCAGTGCTAGTATCGGGTACCAAGAGACCCAGTACTTC
-	TRBJ2-3	TRBD2	TRBV7-3	CASSRSGIGDTQYF	TGTGCCAGCAGCCGGAGCGGGATAGGCGATACGCAGTATTTT
few	TRBJ2-7	TRBD1	TRBV28	CASSRDRGFSYEQYF	TGTGCCAGCAGCCGGGACAGGGGGTTCTCCTACGAGCAGTACTTC
-	TRBJ2-7	TRBD2	TRBV4-2	CASSRSLAAPYEQYF	TGTGCCAGCAGCCGATCCCTAGCGGCTCCCTACGAGCAGTACTTC
few	TRBJ2-5	-	TRBV12-3/TRBV12-4	CASSLGRGTQYF	TGTGCCAGCAGTCTCGGCCGAGGGACCCAGTACTTC
few	TRBJ2-5	-	TRBV20-1	CSAKVGGETQYF	TGCAGTGCTAAAGTGGGGGGAGAGACCCAGTACTTC
-	TRBJ1-3	-	TRBV18	CASSSSGVPGNTIYF	TGTGCCAGCTCATCTTCGGGGGTCCCTGGAAACACCATATATTTT
-	TRBJ1-1	-	TRBV20-1	CSAETQTMNTEAFF	TGCAGTGCTGAAACACAGACTATGAACACTGAAGCTTTCTTT
few	TRBJ2-7	TRBD1	TRBV20-1	CSAREGQGIPYEQYF	TGCAGTGCTAGAGAGGGACAGGGGATTCCCTACGAGCAGTACTTT
once	TRBJ2-3	TRBD1	TRBV3-1	CASSQRGQGSTDTQYF	TGTGCCAGCAGCCAAAGGGGACAGGGAAGCACAGATACGCAGTATTTT
-	TRBJ1-2	-	TRBV3-1	CASSQDVGRYTF	TGTGCCAGCAGCCAAGACGTGGGACGCTACACCTTC
once	TRBJ2-3	TRBD2	TRBV20-1	CSARDSGLAGVYTDTQYF	TGCAGTGCTAGAGATTCGGGACTAGCGGGAGTGTACACAGATACGCAGTATTTT
few	TRBJ2-5	TRBD1	TRBV29-1	CSVYRGFQETQYF	TGCAGCGTATACAGGGGGTTCCAAGAGACCCAGTACTTC
few	TRBJ2-5	-	TRBV9	CASSVVGRAGETQYF	TGTGCCAGCAGCGTAGTTGGCAGGGCGGGCGAGACCCAGTACTTC
few	TRBJ2-7	TRBD2	TRBV3-1	CASSQALAGGNEQYF	TGTGCCAGCAGCCAAGCCTTGGCGGGAGGGAACGAGCAGTACTTC
few	TRBJ2-7	TRBD1	TRBV6-1	CASSETRGNSYEQYF	TGTGCCAGCAGTGAAACCAGGGGGAACAGCTACGAGCAGTACTTC
-	TRBJ2-1	TRBD1	TRBV14	CASSYQGAGYNEQFF	TGTGCCAGCAGCTACCAGGGGGCTGGTTACAATGAGCAGTTCTTC
few	TRBJ1-5	TRBD1	TRBV20-1	CSASGQGHQPQHF	TGCAGTGCTAGCGGACAGGGCCATCAGCCCCAGCATTTT
few	TRBJ2-3	TRBD2	TRBV6-4	CASKTSGSSDTQYF	TGTGCCAGCAAGACTAGCGGGAGTTCAGATACGCAGTATTTT
-	TRBJ2-3	TRBD2	TRBV5-1	CASSFGRGRSTDTQYF	TGCGCCAGCAGCTTTGGGAGGGGACGAAGCACAGATACGCAGTATTTT
-	TRBJ2-4	-	TRBV13	CASSWQGGGNIQYF	TGTGCCAGCAGCTGGCAGGGGGGTGGAAACATTCAGTACTTC
once	TRBJ2-5	TRBD2	TRBV20-1	CSGVSSGLYGETQYF	TGCAGTGGAGTTTCTAGCGGTCTTTACGGAGAGACCCAGTACTTC
-	TRBJ2-5	TRBD2	TRBV20-1	CSARLQTASGSLETQYF	TGCAGTGCTAGACTCCAGACTGCTAGCGGGAGTTTAGAGACCCAGTACTTC
-	TRBJ1-4	-	TRBV6-2/TRBV6-3	CASSSSRSTNEKLFF	TGTGCCAGCAGTTCCTCGAGATCTACTAATGAAAAACTGTTTTTT
few	TRBJ2-6	TRBD1	TRBV20-1	CSARDRGTGVSGANVLTF	TGCAGTGCTAGAGATAGGGGGACAGGAGTCTCTGGAGCCAACGTCCTGACTTTC
-	TRBJ2-1	TRBD2	TRBV3-1	CASSQYGGSGANEQFF	TGTGCCAGCAGCCAATATGGCGGGAGTGGAGCCAATGAGCAGTTCTTC
-	TRBJ2-3	TRBD2	TRBV20-1	CSAKLAGGPSTDTQYF	TGCAGTGCTAAGCTAGCGGGAGGGCCGAGCACAGATACGCAGTATTTT
few	TRBJ1-4	-	TRBV4-1	CASSQGVGQPYSVELFF	TGCGCCAGCAGCCAAGGCGTAGGACAGCCCTATTCGGTAGAACTGTTTTTT
few	TRBJ2-7	TRBD1	TRBV7-9	CASIEGASYEQYF	TGTGCCAGCATTGAGGGGGCTTCCTACGAGCAGTACTTC
-	TRBJ2-1	-	TRBV28	CASSSLGQSYNEQFF	TGTGCCAGCAGTTCCCTAGGACAGTCCTACAATGAGCAGTTCTTC
-	TRBJ2-5	TRBD2	TRBV27	CASSLGTSGSRGKETQYF	TGTGCCAGCAGTCTCGGGACTAGCGGGAGCCGTGGGAAAGAGACCCAGTACTTC
-	TRBJ2-5	TRBD2	TRBV5-1	CASSLSGTSEETQYF	TGCGCCAGCAGCTTATCCGGGACTAGCGAAGAGACCCAGTACTTC
-	TRBJ2-4	-	TRBV20-1	CSARVGSLAKNIQYF	TGCAGTGCTAGAGTAGGATCCCTTGCCAAAAACATTCAGTACTTC